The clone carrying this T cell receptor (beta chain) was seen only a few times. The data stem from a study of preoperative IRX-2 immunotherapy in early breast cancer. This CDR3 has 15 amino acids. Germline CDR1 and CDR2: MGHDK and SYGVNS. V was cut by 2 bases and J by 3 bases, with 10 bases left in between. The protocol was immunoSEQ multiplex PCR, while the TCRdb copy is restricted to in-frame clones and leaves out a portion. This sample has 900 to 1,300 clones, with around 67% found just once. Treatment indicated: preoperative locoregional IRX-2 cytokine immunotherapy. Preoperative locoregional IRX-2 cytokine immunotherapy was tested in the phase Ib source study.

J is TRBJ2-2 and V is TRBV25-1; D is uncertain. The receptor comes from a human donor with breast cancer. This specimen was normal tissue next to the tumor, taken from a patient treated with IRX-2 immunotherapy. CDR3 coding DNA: TGTGCCAGCAGTGAAAACACAATGGACACCGGGGAGCTGTTTTTT. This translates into CASSENTMDTGELFF.